This is a list of T cell receptor beta chains from one sample in a study of blood T cell repertoires in acute mononucleosis. The repertoire was sequenced with immunoSEQ multiplex PCR; TCRdb's copy has only in-frame clones and lacks some. The data contain 7,700 or so clones, less than 30% of them singletons. The source was EBV YVL epitope tetramer+ CD8+ T cells sorted from PBMCs, collected during acute infectious mononucleosis. The origin of the receptors is a woman aged 18-29 years with infectious mononucleosis caused by EBV. The CDR3 runs from the conserved cysteine through the conserved F or W. Size is omitted from some rows. Given values are once, few, many or a class for expanded clones.

V gene	J gene	clone size	CDR3 length	CDR3 protein
TRBV6-5	TRBJ2-5	.	14	CASRQLAGQETQYF
TRBV6-6	TRBJ2-7	many	14	CASSYLGLGHEQYF
TRBV7-3	TRBJ2-7	.	14	CASRPGQGAYEQYF
TRBV29-1	TRBJ2-7	.	14	CSVGEGGDFYEQYF
TRBV7-3	TRBJ2-1	many	15	CASSQVTSSYNEQFF
TRBV11-3	TRBJ2-5	many	16	CASSLGSPMRQETQYF
TRBV13	TRBJ1-2	.	14	CASSPTVANYGYTF
TRBV7-3	TRBJ2-1	few	16	CASTIGSASYINEQFF
TRBV28	TRBJ1-2	.	16	CASSLTGTGVLGGYTF
TRBV5-1	TRBJ2-2	medium-sized	13	CASSLAGTGELFF
TRBV27	TRBJ2-7	.	14	CASSLAGGGHEQYF
TRBV6-6	TRBJ2-2	few	12	CASSPLTGELFF
TRBV4-1	TRBJ1-6	.	15	CASSQVGEVQFTLHF
TRBV27	TRBJ2-5	.	16	CASSSILAGGLKTQYF
TRBV4-2	TRBJ1-1	many	15	CASSQALSASTEAFF
TRBV11-2	TRBJ2-1	many	15	CASSLDPTGYNEQFF
TRBV6-5	TRBJ2-5	many	15	CASSFYAGPGETQYF
TRBV13	TRBJ2-2	few	17	CASSPRDRGLGTGELFF
TRBV27	TRBJ2-5	few	14	CASSPTDSQETQYF
TRBV7-2	TRBJ2-7	.	17	CASSQKGGRSWRYEQYF
TRBV7-7	TRBJ2-5	.	12	CVSSGTEETRYF
TRBV6-1	TRBJ2-5	.	13	CATSDYGEETQYF
TRBV19	TRBJ1-2	.	17	CASSDRRANRKTYGYTF
TRBV5-6	TRBJ2-6	medium-sized	16	CASSSTVLSGANVLTF
TRBV6-4	TRBJ1-2	once	16	CASSLTGTGVLGGYTF
TRBV7-3	TRBJ2-3	few	17	CASSPSLSDYFTDTQYF
TRBV23-1	TRBJ2-7	.	14	CASSQEWGGYEQYF
TRBV11-2	TRBJ2-7	.	16	CASSPTLQGVAYEQYF
TRBV7-4	TRBJ2-1	many	15	CASSPDPTGVNEQFF
TRBV11-2	TRBJ2-5	many	13	CASTRQGQETQYF
TRBV4-2	TRBJ2-2	few	15	CASSQLQGAGELFFF
TRBV9	TRBJ2-1	.	12	CASSEQANEQFF
TRBV29-1	TRBJ2-1	once	13	CSGVAGANNEQFF
TRBV11-2	TRBJ1-2	medium-sized	14	CASGPPHRDYGYTF
TRBV28	TRBJ2-3	few	14	CASSMAGSTDTQYF
TRBV7-2	TRBJ2-2	.	13	CASSLAGTGELFF